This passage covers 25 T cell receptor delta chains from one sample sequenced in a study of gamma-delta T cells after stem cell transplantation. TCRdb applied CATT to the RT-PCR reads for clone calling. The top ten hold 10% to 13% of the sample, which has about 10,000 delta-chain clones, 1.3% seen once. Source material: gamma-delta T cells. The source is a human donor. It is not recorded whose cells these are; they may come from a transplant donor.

The CDR3 sequence: CACDGISRGSYTDKLIF. CDR3 coding DNA: TGTGCCTGTGACGGTATTTCTAGGGGTTCGTACACCGATAAACTCATCTTT. V is TRDV2 and J is TRDJ1, with no clear D. This CDR3 contains 17 residues. V shed 3 bases and J shed 0 bases, with 19 bases lying between them. Germline V gene data show CDR1 as GEAIGNYY and CDR2 as EKD.

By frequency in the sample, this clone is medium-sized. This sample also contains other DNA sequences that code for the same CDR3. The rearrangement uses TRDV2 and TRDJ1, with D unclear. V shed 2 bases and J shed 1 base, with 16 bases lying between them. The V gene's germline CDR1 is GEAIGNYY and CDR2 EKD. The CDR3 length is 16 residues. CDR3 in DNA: TGTGCCTGTGACAAGATGTCCCGGGAGATCACCGATAAACTCATCTTT. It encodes CACDKMSREITDKLIF.

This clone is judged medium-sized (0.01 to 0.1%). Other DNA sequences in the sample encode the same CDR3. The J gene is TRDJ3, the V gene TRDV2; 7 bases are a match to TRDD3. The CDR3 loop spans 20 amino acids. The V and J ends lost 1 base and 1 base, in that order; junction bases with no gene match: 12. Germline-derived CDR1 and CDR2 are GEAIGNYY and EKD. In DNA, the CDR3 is TGTGCCTGTGACACGCCTAGTCCGGGGGATTTGTCCTGGGACACCCGACAGATGTTTTTC. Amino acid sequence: CACDTPSPGDLSWDTRQMFF.

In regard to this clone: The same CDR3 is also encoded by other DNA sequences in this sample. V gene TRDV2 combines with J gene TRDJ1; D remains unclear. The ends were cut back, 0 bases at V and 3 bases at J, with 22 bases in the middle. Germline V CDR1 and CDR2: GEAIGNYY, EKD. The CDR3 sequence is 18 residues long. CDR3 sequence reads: CACDTVGAPLYTADKLIF. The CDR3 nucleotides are TGTGCCTGTGACACCGTGGGAGCCCCTTTATACACTGCCGATAAACTCATCTTT.

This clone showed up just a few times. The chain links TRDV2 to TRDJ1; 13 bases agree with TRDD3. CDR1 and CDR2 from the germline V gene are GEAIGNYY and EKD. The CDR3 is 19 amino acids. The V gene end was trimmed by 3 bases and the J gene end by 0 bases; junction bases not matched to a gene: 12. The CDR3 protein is CACDPILGDTPLNTDKLIF. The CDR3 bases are TGTGCCTGTGACCCTATACTGGGGGATACGCCCTTGAACACCGATAAACTCATCTTT.

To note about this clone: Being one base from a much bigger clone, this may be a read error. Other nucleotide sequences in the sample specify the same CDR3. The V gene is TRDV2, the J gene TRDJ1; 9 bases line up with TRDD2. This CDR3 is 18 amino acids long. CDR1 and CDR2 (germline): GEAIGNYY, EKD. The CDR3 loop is CACDPLPTRRSSTDKLIF. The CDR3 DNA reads TGTGCCTGTGACCCCCTTCCTACGCGTAGGTCCTCCACCGATAAGCTCATCTTT.

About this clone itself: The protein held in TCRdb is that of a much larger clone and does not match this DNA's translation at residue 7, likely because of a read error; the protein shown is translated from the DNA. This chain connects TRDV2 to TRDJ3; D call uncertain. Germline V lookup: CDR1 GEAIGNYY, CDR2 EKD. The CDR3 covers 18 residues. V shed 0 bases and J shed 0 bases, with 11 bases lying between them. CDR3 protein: CACDTVFGRSWDTRQMFF. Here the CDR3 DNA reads TGTGCCTGTGACACCGTATTCGGCCGCTCCTGGGACACCCGACAGATGTTTTTC.

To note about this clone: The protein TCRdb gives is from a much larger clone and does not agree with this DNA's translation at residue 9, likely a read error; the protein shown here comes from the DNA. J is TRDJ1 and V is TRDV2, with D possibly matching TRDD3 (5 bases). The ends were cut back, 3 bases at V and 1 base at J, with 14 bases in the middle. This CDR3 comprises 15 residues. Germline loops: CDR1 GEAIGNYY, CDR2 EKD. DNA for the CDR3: TGTGCCTGTGACCCTCTGGGCGGGTGCACCGATAAACTCATCTTT. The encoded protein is CACDPLGGCTDKLIF.

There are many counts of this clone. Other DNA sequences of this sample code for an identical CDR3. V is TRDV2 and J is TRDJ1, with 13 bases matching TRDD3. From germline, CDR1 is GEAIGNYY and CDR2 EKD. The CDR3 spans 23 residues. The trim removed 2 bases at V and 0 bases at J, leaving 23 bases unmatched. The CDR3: CACDNVLGDTRDPKTPYTDKLIF. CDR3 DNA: TGTGCCTGTGACAATGTACTGGGGGATACGCGGGACCCTAAGACTCCGTACACCGATAAACTCATCTTT.

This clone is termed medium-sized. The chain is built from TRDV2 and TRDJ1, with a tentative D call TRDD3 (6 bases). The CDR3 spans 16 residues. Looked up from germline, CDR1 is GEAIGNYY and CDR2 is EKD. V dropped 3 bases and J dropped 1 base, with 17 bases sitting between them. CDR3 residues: CACDSVLGRATDKLIF. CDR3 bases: TGTGCCTGTGACTCAGTACTGGGACGGGCCACCGATAAACTCATCTTT.

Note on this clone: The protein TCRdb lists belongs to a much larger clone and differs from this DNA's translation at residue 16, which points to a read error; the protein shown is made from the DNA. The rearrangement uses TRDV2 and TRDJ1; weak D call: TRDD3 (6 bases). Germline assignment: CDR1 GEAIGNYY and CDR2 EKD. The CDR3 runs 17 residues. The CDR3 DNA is TGTGCCTGTGACAAGGTATCCGGCGGGGGGACTACCGATAAACTCACCTTT. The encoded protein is CACDKVSGGGTTDKLTF.

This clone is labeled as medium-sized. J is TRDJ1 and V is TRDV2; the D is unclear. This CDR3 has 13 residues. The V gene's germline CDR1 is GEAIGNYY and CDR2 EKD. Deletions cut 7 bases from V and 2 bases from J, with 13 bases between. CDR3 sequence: CACDKLQTDKLIF. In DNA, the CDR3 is TGTGCCTGCGATAAACTCCAAACCGATAAACTCATCTTT.

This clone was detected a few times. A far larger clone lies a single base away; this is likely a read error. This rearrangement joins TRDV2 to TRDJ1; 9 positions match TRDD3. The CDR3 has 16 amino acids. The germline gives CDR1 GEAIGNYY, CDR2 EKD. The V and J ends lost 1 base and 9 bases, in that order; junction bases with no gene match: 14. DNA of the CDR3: TGTGCCTGTGACACTCTACGGGGGGATACAACTGAAGAACTCATCTTT. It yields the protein CACDTLRGDTTEELIF.

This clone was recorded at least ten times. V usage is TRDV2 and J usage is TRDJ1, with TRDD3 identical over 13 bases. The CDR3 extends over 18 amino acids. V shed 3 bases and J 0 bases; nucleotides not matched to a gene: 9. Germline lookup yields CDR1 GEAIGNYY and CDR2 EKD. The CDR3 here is CACDELLGDTGHTDKLIF. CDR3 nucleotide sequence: TGTGCCTGTGACGAACTACTGGGGGATACGGGGCACACCGATAAACTCATCTTT.

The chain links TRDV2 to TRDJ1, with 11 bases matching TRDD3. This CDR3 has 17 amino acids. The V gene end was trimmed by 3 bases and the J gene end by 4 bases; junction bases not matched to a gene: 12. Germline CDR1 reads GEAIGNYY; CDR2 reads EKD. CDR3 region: CACDGLGDKGRNDKLIF. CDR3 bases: TGTGCCTGTGACGGACTGGGGGATAAAGGACGGAACGATAAACTCATCTTT.

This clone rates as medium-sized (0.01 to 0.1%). As DNA, the CDR3 is TGTGCCTGTGACCCTCTTGAGAGGGTAGAGTCGCACACCGATAAACTCATCTTT. Its protein product is CACDPLERVESHTDKLIF. The chain has TRDV2 and TRDJ1; no clear D. In germline, CDR1 is GEAIGNYY, CDR2 EKD. This CDR3 comprises 18 residues. V was shortened by 3 bases and J by 0 bases, with 22 bases between the two germline ends.

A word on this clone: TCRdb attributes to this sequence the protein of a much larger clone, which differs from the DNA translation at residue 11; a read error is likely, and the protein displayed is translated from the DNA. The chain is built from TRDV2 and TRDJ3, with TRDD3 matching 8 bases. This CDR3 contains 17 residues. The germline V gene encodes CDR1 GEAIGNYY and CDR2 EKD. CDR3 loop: CACDTILGAWYTRQMFF. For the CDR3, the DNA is TGTGCCTGTGATACTATACTGGGGGCCTGGTACACCCGACAGATGTTTTTC.

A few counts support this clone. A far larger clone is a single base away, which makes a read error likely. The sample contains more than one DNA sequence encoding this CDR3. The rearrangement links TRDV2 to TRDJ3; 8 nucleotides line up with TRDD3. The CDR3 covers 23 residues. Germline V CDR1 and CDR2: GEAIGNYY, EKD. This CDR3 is CACDTVNLPLGGLSSWDTRQMFF. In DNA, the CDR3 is TGTGCCTGTGACACCGTAAACTTGCCACTGGGGGGACTTAGCTCCTGGGACACCCGGCAGATGTTTTTC.

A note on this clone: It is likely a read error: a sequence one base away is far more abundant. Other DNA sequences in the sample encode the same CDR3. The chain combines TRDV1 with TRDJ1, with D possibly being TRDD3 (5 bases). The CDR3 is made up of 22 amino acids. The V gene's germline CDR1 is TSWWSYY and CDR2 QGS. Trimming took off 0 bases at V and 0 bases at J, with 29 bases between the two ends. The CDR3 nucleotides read TGTGCTCTTGGGGAACTAGGTCCGGGTGATCGGGGAAGGGGGCCGTACACCGATAAACTCATCTTT. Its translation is CALGELGPGDRGRGPYTDKLIF.

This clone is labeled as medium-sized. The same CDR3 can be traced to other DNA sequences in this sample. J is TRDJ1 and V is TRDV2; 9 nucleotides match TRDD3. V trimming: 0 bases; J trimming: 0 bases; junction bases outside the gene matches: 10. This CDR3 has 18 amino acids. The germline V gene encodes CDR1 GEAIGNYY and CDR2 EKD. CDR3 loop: CACDTLITGGPNTDKLIF. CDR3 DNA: TGTGCCTGTGACACCCTAATTACTGGGGGACCGAACACCGATAAACTCATCTTT.

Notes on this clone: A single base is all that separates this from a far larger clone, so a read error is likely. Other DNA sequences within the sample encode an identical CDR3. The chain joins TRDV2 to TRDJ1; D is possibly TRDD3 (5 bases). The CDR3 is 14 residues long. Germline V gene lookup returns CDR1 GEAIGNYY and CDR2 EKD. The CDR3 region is CACDTILATDKLIF. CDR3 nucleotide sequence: TGTGCCTGTGACACCATACTGGCCACCGATAAACTCATCTTC.

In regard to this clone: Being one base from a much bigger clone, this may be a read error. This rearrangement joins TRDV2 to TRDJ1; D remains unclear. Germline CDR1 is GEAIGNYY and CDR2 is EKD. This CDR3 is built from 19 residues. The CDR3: CARDPLLPEGQEHSDKLIF. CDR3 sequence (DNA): TGTGCCCGTGACCCACTACTACCTGAGGGGCAAGAACACAGCGATAAACTCATCTTT.

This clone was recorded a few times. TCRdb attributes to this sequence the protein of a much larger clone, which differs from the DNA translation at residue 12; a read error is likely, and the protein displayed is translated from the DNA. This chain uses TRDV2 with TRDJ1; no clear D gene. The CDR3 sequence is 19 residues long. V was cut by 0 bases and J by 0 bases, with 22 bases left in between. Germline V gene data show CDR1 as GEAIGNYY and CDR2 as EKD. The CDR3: CACDTLSALVQGHTDKLIF. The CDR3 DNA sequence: TGTGCCTGTGACACCCTCTCTGCCCTTGTACAAGGGCACACCGATAAACTCATCTTT.

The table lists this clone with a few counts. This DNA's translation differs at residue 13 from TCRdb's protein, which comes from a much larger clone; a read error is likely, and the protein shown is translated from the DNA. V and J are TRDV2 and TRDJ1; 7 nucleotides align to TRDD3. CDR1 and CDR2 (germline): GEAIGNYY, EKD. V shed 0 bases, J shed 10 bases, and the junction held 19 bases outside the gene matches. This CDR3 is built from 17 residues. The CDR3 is CACDTLVTGATWRGLIF. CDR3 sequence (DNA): TGTGCCTGTGACACCCTGGTGACTGGGGCAACCTGGAGAGGACTCATCTTT.

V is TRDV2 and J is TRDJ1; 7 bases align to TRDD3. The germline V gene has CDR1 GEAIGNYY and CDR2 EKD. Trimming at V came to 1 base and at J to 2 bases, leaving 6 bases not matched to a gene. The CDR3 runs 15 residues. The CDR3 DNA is TGTGCCTGTGACACTTTACTGGGGAGGACCGATAAACTCATCTTT. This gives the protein CACDTLLGRTDKLIF.